This T cell receptor beta chain was obtained from a study of T cell repertoires in cytomegalovirus infection. Study background: It was the public TCR beta signatures that indicated both CMV infection and matching HLA type.

The study's findings and limits: Across the ex vivo response, the dominant clonotypes were HLA-C-restricted CMV-specific TCR beta clonotypes. Identification of carriers of CMV plus the relevant HLA was performed using cumulative public TCR beta family frequency.

This clonotype was seen more than once but under ten times. The antigen is not known. TCRdb reprocessed the reads via MiXCR and lists one record per CDR3 protein. The data show about 490,000 distinct CDR3 sequences, approximately 15% seen once. This receptor was taken from a human donor in good health (CMV status not recorded). Some clones in this sample may be carry-over from other donors' samples. Sequencing used CD8+ T cells from PBMCs.

Here the CDR3 DNA reads TGTGCCACCAGTGGGGACAATCTATATCAAGAGACCCAGTACTTC. Translation gives CATSGDNLYQETQYF. The gene calls are TRBV24-1 and TRBJ2-5; D is possibly TRBD1 (6 bases). The CDR3 consists of 15 residues. V was trimmed by 5 bases and J by 2 bases, leaving 14 bases between them. CDR1 is KGHDR, CDR2 SFDVKD, per germline.